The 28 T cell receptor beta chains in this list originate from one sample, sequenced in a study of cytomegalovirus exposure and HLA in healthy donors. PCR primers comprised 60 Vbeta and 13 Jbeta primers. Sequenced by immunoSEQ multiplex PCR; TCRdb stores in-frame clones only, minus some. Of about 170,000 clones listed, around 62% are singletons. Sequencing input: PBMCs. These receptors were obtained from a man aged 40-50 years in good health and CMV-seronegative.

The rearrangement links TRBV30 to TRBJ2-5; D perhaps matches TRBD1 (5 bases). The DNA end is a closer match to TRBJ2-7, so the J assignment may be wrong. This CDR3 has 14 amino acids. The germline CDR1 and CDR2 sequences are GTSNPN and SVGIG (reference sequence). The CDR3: CAWGAGPLSYEQYF. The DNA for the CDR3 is TGTGCCTGGGGGGCAGGGCCTCTCTCCTACGAGCAGTACTTC.

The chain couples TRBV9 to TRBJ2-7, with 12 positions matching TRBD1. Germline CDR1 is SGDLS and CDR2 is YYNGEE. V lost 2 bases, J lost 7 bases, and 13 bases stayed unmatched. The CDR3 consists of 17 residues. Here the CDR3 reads CASSVDPGTGGADEQYF. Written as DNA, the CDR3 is TGTGCCAGCAGCGTCGACCCTGGGACAGGGGGCGCGGATGAGCAGTACTTC.

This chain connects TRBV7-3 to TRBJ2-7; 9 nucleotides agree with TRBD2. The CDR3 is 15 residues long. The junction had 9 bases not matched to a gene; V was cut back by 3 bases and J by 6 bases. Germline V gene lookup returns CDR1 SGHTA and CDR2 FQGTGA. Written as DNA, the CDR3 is TGTGCCAGCAGCTTGGGGCTAGCGGGACGGGGCGAGCAGTACTTC. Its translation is CASSLGLAGRGEQYF.

For the CDR3, the DNA is TGTGCCAGCAGCGCCGACAGGGGCACCTACAATGAGCAGTTCTTC. Translated, it gives CASSADRGTYNEQFF. This sequence joins TRBV7-7 and TRBJ2-1, with TRBD1 matching over 8 bases. This CDR3 is 15 amino acids long. V lost 5 bases and J lost 2; bases outside the gene matches: 5. Per the germline V gene, CDR1 is SSHAT and CDR2 is FNYEAQ (reference sequence).

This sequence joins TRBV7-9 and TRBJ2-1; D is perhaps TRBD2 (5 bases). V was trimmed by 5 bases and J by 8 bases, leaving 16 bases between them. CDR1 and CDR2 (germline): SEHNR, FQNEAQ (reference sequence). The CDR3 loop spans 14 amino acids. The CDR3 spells CASSPGRFSDEQFF. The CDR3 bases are TGTGCCAGCAGCCCCGGCAGGTTTAGCGATGAGCAGTTCTTC.

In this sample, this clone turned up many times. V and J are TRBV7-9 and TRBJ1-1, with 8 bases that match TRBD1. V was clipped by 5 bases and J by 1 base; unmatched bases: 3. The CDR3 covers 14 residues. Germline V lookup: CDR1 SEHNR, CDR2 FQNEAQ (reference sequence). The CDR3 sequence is CASSVDRGNTEAFF. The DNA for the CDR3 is TGTGCCAGCAGCGTAGACAGGGGGAACACTGAAGCTTTCTTT.

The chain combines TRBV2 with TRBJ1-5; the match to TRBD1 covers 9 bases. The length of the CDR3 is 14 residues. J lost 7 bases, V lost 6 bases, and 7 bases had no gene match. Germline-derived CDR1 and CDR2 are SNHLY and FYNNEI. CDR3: CASSGTGKRQPQHF. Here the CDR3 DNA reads TGTGCCAGCAGCGGGACAGGGAAGAGGCAGCCCCAGCATTTT.

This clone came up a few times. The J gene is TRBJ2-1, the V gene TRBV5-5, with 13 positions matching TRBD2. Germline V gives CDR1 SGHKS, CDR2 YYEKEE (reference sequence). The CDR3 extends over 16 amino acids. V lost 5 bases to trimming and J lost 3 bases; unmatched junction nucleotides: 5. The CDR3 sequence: CASSKGLAGDYNEQFF. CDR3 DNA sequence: TGTGCCAGCAGTAAAGGACTAGCGGGAGACTACAATGAGCAGTTCTTC. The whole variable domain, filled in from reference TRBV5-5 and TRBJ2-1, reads DAGVTQSPTHLIKTRGQQVTLRCSPISGHKSVSWYQQVLGQGPQFIFQYYEKEERGRGNFPDRFSARQFPNYSSELNVNALLLGDSALYLCASSKGLAGDYNEQFFGPGTRLTVL.

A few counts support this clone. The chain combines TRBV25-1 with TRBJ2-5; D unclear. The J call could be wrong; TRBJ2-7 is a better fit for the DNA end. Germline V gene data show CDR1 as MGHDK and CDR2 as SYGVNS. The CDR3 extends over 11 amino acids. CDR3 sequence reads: CASSGSYEQYF. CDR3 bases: TGTGCCAGCAGTGGGTCGTACGAGCAGTACTTC.

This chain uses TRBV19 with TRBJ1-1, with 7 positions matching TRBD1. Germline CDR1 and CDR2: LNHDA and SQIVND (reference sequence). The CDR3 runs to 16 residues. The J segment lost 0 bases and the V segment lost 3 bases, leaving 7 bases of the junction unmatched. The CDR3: CASSIFRGALNTEAFF. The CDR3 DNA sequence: TGTGCCAGTAGTATTTTCAGGGGGGCGCTGAACACTGAAGCTTTCTTT.

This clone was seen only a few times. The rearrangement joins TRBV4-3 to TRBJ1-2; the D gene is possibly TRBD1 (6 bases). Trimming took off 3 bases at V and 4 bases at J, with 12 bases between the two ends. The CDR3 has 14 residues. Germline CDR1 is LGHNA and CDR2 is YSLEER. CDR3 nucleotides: TGCGCCAGCAGCCACACCGGGACACTCTATGGCTACACCTTC. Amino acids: CASSHTGTLYGYTF.

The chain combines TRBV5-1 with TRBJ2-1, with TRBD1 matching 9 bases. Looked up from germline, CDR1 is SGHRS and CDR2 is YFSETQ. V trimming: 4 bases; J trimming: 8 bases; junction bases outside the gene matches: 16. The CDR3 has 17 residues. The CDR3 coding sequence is TGCGCCAGCAGCGCCTATTCCGGGACAGGGACGCTCGATGAGCAGTTCTTC. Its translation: CASSAYSGTGTLDEQFF.

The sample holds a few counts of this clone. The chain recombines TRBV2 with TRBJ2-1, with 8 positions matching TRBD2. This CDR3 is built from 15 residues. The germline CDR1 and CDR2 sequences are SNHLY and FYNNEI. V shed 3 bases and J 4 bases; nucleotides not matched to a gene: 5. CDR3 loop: CASSDPRGGYNEQFF. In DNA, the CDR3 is TGTGCCAGCAGTGACCCTCGCGGGGGGTACAATGAGCAGTTCTTC.

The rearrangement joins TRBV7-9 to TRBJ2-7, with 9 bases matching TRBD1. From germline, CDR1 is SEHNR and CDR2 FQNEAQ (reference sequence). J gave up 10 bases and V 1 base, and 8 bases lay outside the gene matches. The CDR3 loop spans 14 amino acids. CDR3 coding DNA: TGTGCCAGCAGCTTAGAGGGACAGGGAACTGAACAGTACTTC. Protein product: CASSLEGQGTEQYF.

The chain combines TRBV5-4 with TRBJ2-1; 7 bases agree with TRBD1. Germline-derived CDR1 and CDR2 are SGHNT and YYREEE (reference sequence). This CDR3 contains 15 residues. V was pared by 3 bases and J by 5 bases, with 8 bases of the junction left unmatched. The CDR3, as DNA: TGTGCCAGCAGCTCACCGGGACAGAGTAACAATGAGCAGTTCTTC. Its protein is CASSSPGQSNNEQFF.

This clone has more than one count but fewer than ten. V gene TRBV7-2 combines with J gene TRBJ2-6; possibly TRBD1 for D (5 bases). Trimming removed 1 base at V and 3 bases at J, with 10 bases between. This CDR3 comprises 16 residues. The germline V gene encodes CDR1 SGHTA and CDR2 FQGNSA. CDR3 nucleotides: TGTGCCAGCAGCTTAGAGGGGTGGTATGGGGCCAACGTCCTGACTTTC. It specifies CASSLEGWYGANVLTF.

In DNA form, the CDR3 reads TGTGCCAGCAGCCCCTCAAGGGGACTAGCGGGGGGACGAGGTAAGAATGAGCAGTTCTTC. It yields the protein CASSPSRGLAGGRGKNEQFF. The chain uses TRBV4-2 and TRBJ2-1; 15 bases line up with TRBD2. Germline CDR1 is LGHNA and CDR2 is YNFKEQ. V shed 4 bases, J shed 7 bases, and the junction held 17 bases outside the gene matches. The CDR3 loop spans 20 amino acids.

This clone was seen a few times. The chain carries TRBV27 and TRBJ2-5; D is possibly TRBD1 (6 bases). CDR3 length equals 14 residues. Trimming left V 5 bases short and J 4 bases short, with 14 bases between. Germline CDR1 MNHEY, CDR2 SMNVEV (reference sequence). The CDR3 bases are TGTGCCAGCAGTCTCCGGACAGACCCAGAGACCCAGTACTTC. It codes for CASSLRTDPETQYF.

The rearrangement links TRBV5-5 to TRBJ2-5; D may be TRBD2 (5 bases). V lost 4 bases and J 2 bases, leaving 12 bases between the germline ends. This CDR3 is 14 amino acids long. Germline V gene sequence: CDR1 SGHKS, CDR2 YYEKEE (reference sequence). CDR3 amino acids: CASSGDRRQETQYF. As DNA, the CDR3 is TGTGCCAGCAGCGGGGATCGGAGGCAAGAGACCCAGTACTTC.

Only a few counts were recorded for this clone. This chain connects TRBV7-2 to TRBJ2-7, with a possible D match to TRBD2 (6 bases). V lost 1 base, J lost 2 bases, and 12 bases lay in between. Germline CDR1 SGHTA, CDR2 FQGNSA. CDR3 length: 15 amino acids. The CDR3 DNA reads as TGTGCCAGCAGCTTAGGGCCTAGCGAGGCCTACGAGCAGTACTTC. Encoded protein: CASSLGPSEAYEQYF. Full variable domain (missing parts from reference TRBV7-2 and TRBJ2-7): GAGVSQSPSNKVTEKGKDVELRCDPISGHTALYWYRQSLGQGLEFLIYFQGNSAPDKSGLPSDRFSAERTGGSVSTLTIQRTQQEDSAVYLCASSLGPSEAYEQYFGPGTRLTVT.

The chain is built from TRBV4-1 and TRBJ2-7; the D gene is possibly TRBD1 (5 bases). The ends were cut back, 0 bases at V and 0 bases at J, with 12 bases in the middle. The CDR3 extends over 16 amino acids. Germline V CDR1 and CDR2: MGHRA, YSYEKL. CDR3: CASSQEGLTSSYEQYF. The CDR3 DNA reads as TGCGCCAGCAGCCAAGAGGGGCTGACGAGCTCCTACGAGCAGTACTTC.

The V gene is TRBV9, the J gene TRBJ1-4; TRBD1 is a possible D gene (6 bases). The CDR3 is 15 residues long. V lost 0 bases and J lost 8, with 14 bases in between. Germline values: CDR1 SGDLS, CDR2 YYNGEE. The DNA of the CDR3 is TGTGCCAGCAGCGTAGCGTCAGGGGACCTAGAAAAACTGTTTTTT. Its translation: CASSVASGDLEKLFF.

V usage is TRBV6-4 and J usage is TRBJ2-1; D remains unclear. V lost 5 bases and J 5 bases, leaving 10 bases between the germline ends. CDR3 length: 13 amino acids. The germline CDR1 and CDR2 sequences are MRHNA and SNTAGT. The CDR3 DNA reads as TGTGCCAGCAGTCTTTCTTACAACAATGAGCAGTTCTTC. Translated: CASSLSYNNEQFF.

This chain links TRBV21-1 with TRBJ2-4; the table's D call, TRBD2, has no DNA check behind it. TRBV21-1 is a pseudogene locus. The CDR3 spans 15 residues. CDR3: CASSKVMSDKNIQYF. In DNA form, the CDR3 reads TGTGCCAGCAGCAAAGTTATGAGTGACAAAAACATTCAGTACTTC.

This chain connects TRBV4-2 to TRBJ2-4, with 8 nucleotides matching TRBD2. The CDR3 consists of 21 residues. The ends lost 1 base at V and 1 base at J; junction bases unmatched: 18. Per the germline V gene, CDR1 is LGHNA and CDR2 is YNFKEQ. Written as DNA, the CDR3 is TGTGCCAGCAGCCAAGGAGTTACGGGACTAGAGGGCCCTCGTGCCAAAAACATTCAGTACTTC. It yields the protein CASSQGVTGLEGPRAKNIQYF.

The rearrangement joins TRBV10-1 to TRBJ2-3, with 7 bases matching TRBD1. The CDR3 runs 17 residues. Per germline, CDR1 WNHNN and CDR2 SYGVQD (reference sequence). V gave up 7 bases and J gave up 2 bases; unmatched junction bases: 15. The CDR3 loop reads CASIRDIRTGATDTQYF. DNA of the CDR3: TGCGCCAGCATTCGAGACATTAGGACAGGAGCCACAGATACGCAGTATTTT.

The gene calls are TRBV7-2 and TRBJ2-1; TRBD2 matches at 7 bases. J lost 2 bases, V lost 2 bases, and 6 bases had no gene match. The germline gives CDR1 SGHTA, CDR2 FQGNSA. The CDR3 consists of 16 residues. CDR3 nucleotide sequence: TGTGCCAGCAGCTTAAGGCCAGCGGGACCCTACAATGAGCAGTTCTTC. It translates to CASSLRPAGPYNEQFF.

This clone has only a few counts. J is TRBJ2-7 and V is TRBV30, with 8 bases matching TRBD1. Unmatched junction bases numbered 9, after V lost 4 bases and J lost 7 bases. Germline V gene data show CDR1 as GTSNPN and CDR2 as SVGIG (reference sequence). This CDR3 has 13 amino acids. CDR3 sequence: CAWTGTGVSEQYF. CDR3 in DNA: TGTGCCTGGACCGGGACAGGCGTTTCGGAGCAGTACTTC.